Below are 18 T cell receptor beta chains sequenced from a single sample in a study of blood T cell repertoires in COVID-19. Sequencing used immunoSEQ multiplex PCR; TCRdb keeps in-frame clones, though not all of them. The sample carries roughly 250,000 clones, around 85% recorded once. Sequencing input: PBMCs or T cells enriched from blood (not recorded which). These receptors all stem from a middle-aged woman with acute COVID-19.

V and J are TRBV5-5 and TRBJ1-3, with D uncertain. CDR1 is SGHKS, CDR2 YYEKEE, per germline (reference sequence). The CDR3 has 15 residues. Trimming removed 0 bases at V and 0 bases at J, with 7 bases between. CDR3 sequence (DNA): TGTGCCAGCAGCTTGGGACTGCCCTCTGGAAACACCATATATTTT. Translating gives CASSLGLPSGNTIYF.

V and J are TRBV12-3 or TRBV12-4 and TRBJ1-2, with D perhaps TRBD1 (6 bases). V gave up 4 bases and J gave up 7 bases, with 10 bases separating them. This CDR3 has 12 amino acids. CDR3 nucleotide sequence: TGTGCCAGCAGTTCAGGGGAGGGTGGCTACACCTTC. Amino acids: CASSSGEGGYTF.

V is TRBV5-1 and J is TRBJ1-1; TRBD1 agrees at 7 bases. Germline CDR1 reads SGHRS; CDR2 reads YFSETQ. There are 15 residues in the CDR3. The V and J ends lost 0 bases and 1 base, in that order; junction bases with no gene match: 3. Here the CDR3 reads CASSLGQGGNTEAFF. The CDR3 DNA reads as TGCGCCAGCAGCTTGGGACAGGGCGGGAACACTGAAGCTTTCTTT.

The J gene is TRBJ1-2, the V gene TRBV11-2; D gene ambiguous. The V gene's germline CDR1 is SGHAT and CDR2 FQNNGV. CDR3 length: 13 amino acids. The ends were cut back, 0 bases at V and 7 bases at J, with 9 bases in the middle. The CDR3 sequence: CASSLEIEGGYTF. As DNA, the CDR3 is TGTGCCAGCAGCTTAGAAATTGAGGGTGGCTACACCTTC.

The chain couples TRBV5-8 to TRBJ2-5; 14 bases agree with TRBD2. The germline gives CDR1 SGHTS, CDR2 YDEGEE. Germline trimming cut 0 bases from V and 5 bases from J; bases unmatched to any gene: 9. This CDR3 is built from 18 residues. As DNA, the CDR3 is TGTGCCAGCAGCTTGGCTACCGGGACTAGCGGGAGTTGGGAGACCCAGTACTTC. Translating it yields CASSLATGTSGSWETQYF.

The V call is TRBV19, the J call TRBJ1-1, with 8 positions matching TRBD1. From germline, CDR1 is LNHDA and CDR2 SQIVND (reference sequence). Trimming took 6 bases from V and 0 from J; bases not matched to a gene: 6. There are 15 residues in the CDR3. This CDR3 reads CASRKMDRVNTEAFF. In nucleotides, the CDR3 is TGTGCCAGTAGGAAGATGGACAGGGTGAACACTGAAGCTTTCTTT. The complete variable domain, with remaining parts taken from reference TRBV19 and TRBJ1-1, reads DGGITQSPKYLFRKEGQNVTLSCEQNLNHDAMYWYRQDPGQGLRLIYYSQIVNDFQKGDIAEGYSVSREKKESFPLTVTSAQKNPTAFYLCASRKMDRVNTEAFFGQGTRLTVV.

The chain combines TRBV7-9 with TRBJ2-3, with 7 bases identical to TRBD1. Germline V gene sequence: CDR1 SEHNR, CDR2 FQNEAQ (reference sequence). This CDR3 has 15 amino acids. With V trimmed by 2 bases and J by 4 bases, 6 bases remained unmatched. The CDR3 reads CASSLLGQGADTQYF. Written as DNA, the CDR3 is TGTGCCAGCAGCTTATTAGGTCAGGGGGCAGATACGCAGTATTTT.

This sequence joins TRBV7-6 and TRBJ1-4, with a tentative D call TRBD1 (6 bases). From germline, CDR1 is SGHVS and CDR2 FNYEAQ. The V and J ends lost 5 bases and 1 base respectively, with 11 bases between them. The CDR3 has 15 residues. The CDR3 here is CASSSGTLTNEKLFF. The CDR3 DNA reads TGTGCCAGCAGCAGTGGGACACTAACTAATGAAAAACTGTTTTTT.

The genes are TRBV19 and TRBJ1-2; unclear D gene. With 4 bases removed from V and 8 bases from J, the gap between germline ends came to 14 bases. Germline V lookup: CDR1 LNHDA, CDR2 SQIVND (reference sequence). This CDR3 has 13 residues. CDR3 region: CASSNHGSRGYTF. The CDR3 region has the DNA TGTGCCAGTAGTAATCACGGCTCTAGGGGCTACACCTTC.

The gene calls are TRBV7-8 and TRBJ2-2, with 7 bases lining up with TRBD2. The trim removed 5 bases at V and 2 bases at J, leaving 5 bases unmatched. The germline V gene has CDR1 SGHVS and CDR2 FQNEAQ. The CDR3 runs to 15 residues. The chain's CDR3 is CASSRTSVNTGELFF. CDR3 coding DNA: TGTGCCAGCAGCCGCACTAGCGTAAACACCGGGGAGCTGTTTTTT.

The V gene is TRBV9, the J gene TRBJ1-1, with no clear D. The CDR3 loop spans 14 amino acids. V lost 0 bases and J 3 bases, leaving 9 bases between the germline ends. Germline V gene sequence: CDR1 SGDLS, CDR2 YYNGEE. The CDR3 here is CASSVASADTEAFF. DNA for the CDR3: TGTGCCAGCAGCGTAGCCTCCGCGGACACTGAAGCTTTCTTT.

This sequence joins TRBV9 and TRBJ2-1; possibly TRBD2 for D (6 bases). The germline V gene encodes CDR1 SGDLS and CDR2 YYNGEE. V lost 5 bases and J lost 7, with 13 bases in between. The CDR3 sequence is 13 residues long. The CDR3 DNA is TGTGCCAGCAGTGGGGGGAGTGTGAATGAGCAGTTCTTC. Translating it yields CASSGGSVNEQFF. Combining the CDR3 with reference TRBV9 and TRBJ2-1 gives the whole variable domain DSGVTQTPKHLITATGQRVTLRCSPRSGDLSVYWYQQSLDQGLQFLIQYYNGEERAKGNILERFSAQQFPDLHSELNLSSLELGDSALYFCASSGGSVNEQFFGPGTRLTVL.

This clone turned up a few times. This chain connects TRBV9 to TRBJ1-5; D ambiguous. V was pared by 0 bases and J by 3 bases, with 7 bases between. Germline V lookup: CDR1 SGDLS, CDR2 YYNGEE. This CDR3 region has 14 residues. Here the CDR3 DNA reads TGTGCCAGCAGCGTAGACGGTTCCAATCAGCCCCAGCATTTT. Residues: CASSVDGSNQPQHF.

The chain links TRBV19 to TRBJ2-2; 10 bases are shared with TRBD1. V shed 9 bases and J 3 bases; nucleotides not matched to a gene: 10. The V gene's germline CDR1 is LNHDA and CDR2 SQIVND (reference sequence). The CDR3 extends over 16 amino acids. DNA for the CDR3: TGTGCCAGCCACCCCCGGGACAGGGGATACACCGGGGAGCTGTTTTTT. Residues: CASHPRDRGYTGELFF.

This clone was counted ten times or more. The J gene is TRBJ1-2, the V gene TRBV7-9; D uncertain. Germline CDR1 and CDR2: SEHNR and FQNEAQ (reference sequence). CDR3 size: 14 residues. The V end lost 8 bases, the J end lost 6 bases, and 19 bases lay between the germline ends. CDR3 loop: CASRREGGGNGYTF. The CDR3 DNA is TGTGCCAGCCGGCGGGAGGGAGGTGGAAATGGCTACACCTTC. The entire variable domain, with the rest obtained from reference TRBV7-9 and TRBJ1-2, is as follows: DTGVSQNPRHKITKRGQNVTFRCDPISEHNRLYWYRQTLGQGPEFLTYFQNEAQLEKSRLLSDRFSAERPKGSFSTLEIQRTEQGDSAMYLCASRREGGGNGYTFGSGTRLTVV.

The rearrangement joins TRBV19 to TRBJ1-6, with a weak D call TRBD1 (6 bases). This CDR3 contains 13 residues. Trimming cost V 7 bases and J 7 bases, with 11 bases left between them. The germline gives CDR1 LNHDA, CDR2 SQIVND (reference sequence). Here the CDR3 DNA reads TGTGCCAGTACGAGTCAGGGGAATTCACCCCTCCACTTT. It translates to CASTSQGNSPLHF.

As for this clone: With a much larger clone just one base away, this may be a read error. Other DNA sequences from this sample encode an identical CDR3 as well. The chain uses TRBV7-8 and TRBJ2-3; 7 bases are shared with TRBD1. Germline lookup yields CDR1 SGHVS and CDR2 FQNEAQ. V dropped 1 base and J dropped 0; count of bases not matched to a gene: 4. This CDR3 spans 16 amino acids. CDR3 sequence (DNA): TGTGCCAGCAGCTTAGTGACAGGGTCTAGCACAGATACGCAGTATTTT. It specifies CASSLVTGSSTDTQYF.

The J gene is TRBJ1-2, the V gene TRBV2; TRBD1 is a possible D gene (6 bases). CDR1 and CDR2 (germline): SNHLY, FYNNEI. The CDR3 has 17 amino acids. V lost 5 bases, J lost 0 bases, and 19 bases lay in between. For the CDR3, the DNA is TGTGCCAGCAGTCGGAACTCCGGGACACTAACTAACTATGGCTACACCTTC. This sequence encodes CASSRNSGTLTNYGYTF. Full variable domain (outside the CDR3, taken from reference TRBV2 and TRBJ1-2): EPEVTQTPSHQVTQMGQEVILRCVPISNHLYFYWYRQILGQKVEFLVSFYNNEISEKSEIFDDQFSVERPDGSNFTLKIRSTKLEDSAMYFCASSRNSGTLTNYGYTFGSGTRLTVV.